The T cell receptor (beta chain) under discussion was sequenced for a study of cytomegalovirus exposure and HLA in healthy donors. General observations from the study: Analyses of presence and absence presupposed an approximately uniform sequencing depth across donors.

V trimming: 3 bases; J trimming: 6 bases; junction bases outside the gene matches: 5. Germline assignment: CDR1 LNHDA and CDR2 SQIVND (reference sequence). The CDR3 covers 13 residues. A word on this clone: The antigen is undetermined.

Amplification used 60 Vbeta primers and 13 Jbeta primers. This table comes from immunoSEQ multiplex PCR, and its TCRdb copy is limited to in-frame clones, with some not included. This sample has about 260,000 clones; almost 85% occur once, and the top ten carry roughly 2%. These donors counted as nominally healthy when sampled, but unrecorded immune exposures were likely. The sequence came from a woman between 40 and 50 years old in good health and CMV-seropositive. Sequencing was done on a sample of PBMCs. The chain carries TRBV19 and TRBJ2-7; 7 positions agree with TRBD1. The CDR3 DNA reads as TGTGCCAGTAGTATCCAGGGGGTGGGCGAGCAGTACTTC. This codes for CASSIQGVGEQYF.